These 24 T cell receptor beta chains originate from one sample sequenced in a study of blood T cell repertoires in COVID-19. The table came from immunoSEQ multiplex PCR; TCRdb's copy has only in-frame clones and leaves some out. The sample carries hundreds of thousands of clones, about nine tenths recorded once. What was sequenced was PBMCs or T cells enriched from blood (not recorded which). The receptors were gathered from a man aged 35 to 55 who had recovered from COVID-19.

This clone was seen once. The rearrangement links TRBV19 to TRBJ2-1, with D tentatively TRBD1 (6 bases). V lost 3 bases to trimming and J lost 12 bases, with 15 bases between them. Per the germline V gene, CDR1 is LNHDA and CDR2 is SQIVND (reference sequence). The CDR3 spans 13 residues. CDR3 nucleotide sequence: TGTGCCAGTAGTATTCACAGGGAAACGGGGCAGTTCTTC. Residues: CASSIHRETGQFF.

This clone has only a few counts. This chain uses TRBV7-2 with TRBJ2-7; 11 bases align to TRBD1. Germline CDR1 and CDR2: SGHTA and FQGNSA. V shed 3 bases, J shed 4 bases, and the junction held 5 bases outside the gene matches. This CDR3 has 15 amino acids. Here the CDR3 reads CASSFTGTGGYEQYF. CDR3 sequence (DNA): TGTGCCAGCAGCTTTACCGGGACAGGGGGTTACGAGCAGTACTTC.

This clone occurred a few times. The chain links TRBV18 to TRBJ2-5; 11 bases map to TRBD2. Unmatched junction bases numbered 5, after V lost 0 bases and J lost 5 bases. This CDR3 comprises 16 residues. The germline V gene encodes CDR1 KGHSH and CDR2 LQKENI. This CDR3 is CASSPPGTSGGETQYF. The CDR3 DNA is TGTGCCAGCTCACCACCTGGGACTAGCGGTGGGGAGACCCAGTACTTC.

The V call is TRBV11-2, the J call TRBJ2-3; TRBD2 aligns across 11 bases. Germline V gene data show CDR1 as SGHAT and CDR2 as FQNNGV. The length of the CDR3 is 17 residues. V lost 1 base, J lost 4 bases, and 7 bases stayed unmatched. The CDR3 region is CASSLGVAGGVADTQYF. The CDR3 DNA follows: TGTGCCAGCAGCTTAGGAGTAGCGGGGGGGGTGGCAGATACGCAGTATTTT.

The V call is TRBV5-1, the J call TRBJ1-5; maybe TRBD1 (6 bases). Trimming removed 4 bases at V and 6 bases at J, with 17 bases between. Looked up from germline, CDR1 is SGHRS and CDR2 is YFSETQ. The CDR3 runs to 15 residues. In nucleotides, the CDR3 is TGCGCCAGCAGCCTGGACACAGGGCAGGCTCAGCCCCAGCATTTT. The encoded protein is CASSLDTGQAQPQHF.

This rearrangement joins TRBV6-1 to TRBJ1-1; the D gene is possibly TRBD1 (5 bases). This CDR3 is built from 13 residues. Germline lookup yields CDR1 MNHNS and CDR2 SASEGT. V shed 3 bases and J shed 1 base, with 6 bases lying between them. CDR3 sequence reads: CASSDRGNTEAFF. CDR3 in DNA: TGTGCCAGCAGTGATAGGGGGAACACTGAAGCTTTCTTT.

In its sample, this clone was seen once. Here the CDR3 DNA reads TGTGCCAGCTCCCGCGACGGAGGGGAGAGTGGCTACACCTTC. Its protein is CASSRDGGESGYTF. This chain connects TRBV18 to TRBJ1-2; a weak D match, TRBD1 (5 bases). Trimming shortened V by 6 bases and J by 7 bases, and 18 bases separated the two germline ends. The CDR3 totals 14 residues. CDR1 KGHSH and CDR2 LQKENI come from the germline V gene. Using reference TRBV18 and TRBJ1-2 for the parts outside the CDR3, the full variable domain is NAGVMQNPRHLVRRRGQEARLRCSPMKGHSHVYWYRQLPEEGLKFMVYLQKENIIDESGMPKERFSAEFPKEGPSILRIQQVVRGDSAAYFCASSRDGGESGYTFGSGTRLTVV.

Of note for this clone: The same CDR3 arises from other DNA sequences in this sample as well. For the CDR3, the DNA is TGTGCCAGCAGCCCGCCAGGGGGCTATGGCTACACCTTC. It encodes CASSPPGGYGYTF. The chain combines TRBV3-1 (or the pseudogene TRBV3-2) with TRBJ1-2, with 7 nucleotides matching TRBD1. V gave up 4 bases and J gave up 4 bases; unmatched junction bases: 3. CDR3 length: 13 amino acids. Germline V gives CDR1 LGHDT, CDR2 YNNKEL (reference sequence).

The chain joins TRBV28 to TRBJ2-3, with TRBD2 matching 10 bases. V shed 9 bases and J 6 bases; nucleotides not matched to a gene: 9. Germline loops: CDR1 MDHEN, CDR2 SYDVKM. The CDR3 extends over 14 amino acids. DNA of the CDR3: TGTGCCAGTACCCTAGCGGGGGTCTACGATACGCAGTATTTT. Protein sequence: CASTLAGVYDTQYF. Using reference TRBV28 and TRBJ2-3 for the parts outside the CDR3, the full variable domain is DVKVTQSSRYLVKRTGEKVFLECVQDMDHENMFWYRQDPGLGLRLIYFSYDVKMKEKGDIPEGYSVSREKKERFSLILESASTNQTSMYLCASTLAGVYDTQYFGPGTRLTVL.

The genes are TRBV2 and TRBJ2-3, with D possibly being TRBD2 (5 bases). Germline V gene lookup returns CDR1 SNHLY and CDR2 FYNNEI. The ends were cut back, 8 bases at V and 6 bases at J, with 12 bases in the middle. The CDR3 spans 12 residues. CDR3 amino acids: CASGSVPDTQYF. The CDR3 DNA reads TGTGCCAGCGGGAGCGTCCCCGATACGCAGTATTTT.

This clone was recorded a few times. The chain is built from TRBV5-1 and TRBJ1-1; 9 bases fit TRBD1. Germline V gene lookup returns CDR1 SGHRS and CDR2 YFSETQ. The CDR3 is 15 residues long. Germline trimming cut 1 base from V and 4 bases from J; bases unmatched to any gene: 5. The DNA for the CDR3 is TGCGCCAGCAGCTTGTTTGGACAGGGGAGCACTGAAGCTTTCTTT. Residues: CASSLFGQGSTEAFF.

This chain connects TRBV6-4 to TRBJ2-7; 8 bases align to TRBD2. Trimming took 3 bases from V and 2 from J; bases not matched to a gene: 6. Germline CDR1 is MRHNA and CDR2 is SNTAGT. The CDR3 length is 15 residues. Written as DNA, the CDR3 is TGTGCCAGCAGTGAACAGACTAGCGCAGCCTACGAGCAGTACTTC. The encoded protein is CASSEQTSAAYEQYF.

The chain has TRBV27 and TRBJ2-1, with TRBD1 identical over 10 bases. The ends lost 5 bases at V and 4 bases at J; junction bases unmatched: 5. Germline V CDR1 and CDR2: MNHEY, SMNVEV (reference sequence). This CDR3 contains 15 residues. The CDR3 DNA sequence: TGTGCCAGCAGTAGGGACAGGGGTTCTTACAATGAGCAGTTCTTC. This encodes CASSRDRGSYNEQFF.

The V gene is TRBV19, the J gene TRBJ2-7; TRBD2 aligns across 9 bases. Trimming took 3 bases from V and 2 from J; bases not matched to a gene: 5. There are 15 residues in the CDR3. Germline CDR1 is LNHDA and CDR2 is SQIVND (reference sequence). This CDR3 is CASSMIAGAAYEQYF. The CDR3 nucleotides are TGTGCCAGTAGTATGATAGCGGGAGCTGCCTACGAGCAGTACTTC.

This CDR3 reads CASSSGLAGGDEQFF. The CDR3 coding sequence is TGTGCCAGCAGCAGCGGACTAGCGGGAGGGGACGAGCAGTTCTTC. J is TRBJ2-1 and V is TRBV11-3; 15 bases fit TRBD2. The CDR3 length is 15 residues. Looked up from germline, CDR1 is SGHNT and CDR2 is YENEEA. Trimming removed 5 bases from V and 10 bases from J; junction bases left unmatched: 6. The full variable domain, rest sourced from reference TRBV11-3 and TRBJ2-1, is EAGVVQSPRYKIIEKKQPVAFWCNPISGHNTLYWYLQNLGQGPELLIRYENEEAVDDSQLPKDRFSAERLKGVDSTLKIQPAELGDSAVYLCASSSGLAGGDEQFFGPGTRLTVL.

This chain uses TRBV25-1 with TRBJ1-2; TRBD1 is a possible D gene (5 bases). Trimming stripped 3 bases from V and 5 bases from J, with 13 bases between. This CDR3 spans 14 amino acids. Germline V lookup: CDR1 MGHDK, CDR2 SYGVNS. The CDR3 DNA reads TGTGCCAGCAGTGAGATAGACGGGGGGTATGGCTACACCTTC. Translated, it gives CASSEIDGGYGYTF.

A few counts support this clone. The genes are TRBV5-1 and TRBJ1-2, with TRBD1 matching 7 bases. Germline-derived CDR1 and CDR2 are SGHRS and YFSETQ. The ends lost 2 bases at V and 2 bases at J; junction bases unmatched: 3. There are 14 residues in the CDR3. CDR3 sequence (DNA): TGCGCCAGCAGCTTATTACAGGGGAACTATGGCTACACCTTC. It codes for CASSLLQGNYGYTF.

The chain employs TRBV4-3 and TRBJ2-5; D is unresolved. Looked up from germline, CDR1 is LGHNA and CDR2 is YSLEER. CDR3 length: 15 amino acids. V lost 0 bases, J lost 1 base, and 9 bases lay in between. The CDR3: CASSQDHGFQETQYF. In nucleotides, the CDR3 is TGCGCCAGCAGCCAAGATCACGGGTTCCAAGAGACCCAGTACTTC.

This chain joins TRBV4-1 and TRBJ2-3, with TRBD2 matching 7 bases. J was trimmed by 6 bases and V by 4 bases; bases with no gene match: 13. From germline, CDR1 is MGHRA and CDR2 YSYEKL. This CDR3 has 16 residues. The CDR3 spells CASSPREFREEDTQYF. The CDR3 nucleotides read TGCGCCAGCAGCCCCCGGGAGTTCCGGGAGGAGGATACGCAGTATTTT.

This clone was seen once. The rearrangement links TRBV19 to TRBJ1-3, with a possible D match to TRBD1 (5 bases). Per germline, CDR1 LNHDA and CDR2 SQIVND (reference sequence). V was clipped by 3 bases and J by 0 bases, with 9 bases between them. The CDR3 contains 15 residues. The CDR3 DNA reads as TGTGCCAGTAGTATGAGACAGCTCTCTGGAAACACCATATATTTT. Protein sequence: CASSMRQLSGNTIYF.

The rearrangement uses TRBV4-1 and TRBJ1-4, with a weak D call TRBD1 (5 bases). Germline-derived CDR1 and CDR2 are MGHRA and YSYEKL. The CDR3 totals 15 residues. V lost 3 bases and J 3 bases, leaving 11 bases between the germline ends. The CDR3 sequence: CASSHSGGANEKLFF. CDR3 DNA sequence: TGCGCCAGCAGCCACTCCGGGGGTGCTAATGAAAAACTGTTTTTT.

By sample fraction, this clone is medium-sized. The CDR3 is CASSLAGWRGELFF. The CDR3 bases are TGTGCCAGCAGCTTAGCGGGTTGGAGGGGGGAGCTGTTTTTT. The V gene is TRBV5-4, the J gene TRBJ2-2; possible D gene TRBD2, 6 bases. Germline V lookup: CDR1 SGHNT, CDR2 YYREEE (reference sequence). This CDR3 spans 14 amino acids. The V gene lost 2 bases and the J gene lost 8 bases, with 13 bases spanning the gap.

The chain employs TRBV7-9 and TRBJ2-1, with 8 bases fitting TRBD2. V shed 4 bases and J 3 bases; nucleotides not matched to a gene: 14. The CDR3 sequence is 18 residues long. Germline V gene lookup returns CDR1 SEHNR and CDR2 FQNEAQ (reference sequence). The CDR3 sequence is CASSSDTTTGTSYNEQFF. The CDR3 DNA is TGTGCCAGCAGCTCGGACACAACCACCGGGACTAGCTACAATGAGCAGTTCTTC.

This chain connects TRBV11-3 to TRBJ1-1, with a possible D match to TRBD1 (6 bases). This CDR3 spans 14 amino acids. Germline values: CDR1 SGHNT, CDR2 YENEEA. V gave up 6 bases and J gave up 9 bases, with 20 bases separating them. CDR3 protein: CASSTGGTTRQAFF. In DNA form, the CDR3 reads TGTGCCAGCAGTACCGGTGGGACAACGCGGCAAGCTTTCTTT.